This TCR beta chain was recorded in a study of shared clonotypes between healthy human individuals. Positively selected for CCR7, the CD45RO-negative cells used as naive CD8 cells excluded terminally differentiated effector memory CD45RA+ cells. Produced via immunoSEQ multiplex PCR; TCRdb's table is partial and in-frame only. This sample has approximately 2,200,000 clones, with around 93% found just once. The sequenced sample was naive CD8+ T cells from PBMCs. The TCR comes from a man younger than 30 in good health. Some clones in this sample may be carry-over from other donors' samples.

CDR3 nucleotides: TGTGCCAGCAGCTCCGAGCCCAGGGGTCTGACAGATACGCAGTATTTT. This encodes CASSSEPRGLTDTQYF. The genes are TRBV9 and TRBJ2-3, with D tentatively TRBD1 (6 bases). The CDR3 runs 16 residues. V was pared by 4 bases and J by 3 bases, with 18 bases between. Germline lookup yields CDR1 SGDLS and CDR2 YYNGEE.